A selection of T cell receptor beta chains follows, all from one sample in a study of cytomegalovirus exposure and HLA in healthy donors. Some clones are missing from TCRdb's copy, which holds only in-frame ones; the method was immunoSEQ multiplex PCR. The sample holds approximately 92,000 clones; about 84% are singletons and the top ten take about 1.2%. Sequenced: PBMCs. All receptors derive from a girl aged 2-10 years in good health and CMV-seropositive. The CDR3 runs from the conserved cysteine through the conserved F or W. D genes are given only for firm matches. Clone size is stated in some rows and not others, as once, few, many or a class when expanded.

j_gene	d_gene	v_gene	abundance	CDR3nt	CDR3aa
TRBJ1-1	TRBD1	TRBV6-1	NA	TGTGCCAGCAGTGAAGGGACAGGAGGGATCACTGAAGCTTTCTTT	CASSEGTGGITEAFF
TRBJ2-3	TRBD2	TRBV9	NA	TGTGCCAGCAGCGTAGGAGGACTAGCCCGGATTACAGATACGCAGTATTTT	CASSVGGLARITDTQYF
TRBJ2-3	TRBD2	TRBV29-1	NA	TGCAGCGCTACCAGGACTAGCGCAACAGATACGCAGTATTTT	CSATRTSATDTQYF
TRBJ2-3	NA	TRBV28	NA	TGTGCCAGCACTTTCGGCGGCCTTAGCACAGATACGCAGTATTTT	CASTFGGLSTDTQYF
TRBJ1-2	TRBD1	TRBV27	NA	TGTGCCAGCAGGACCTATGGGACAGGGAATGGCTACACCTTC	CASRTYGTGNGYTF
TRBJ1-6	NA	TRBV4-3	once	TGCGCCAGCAGCCAAGACAGGGGAACCCTCCACTTT	CASSQDRGTLHF
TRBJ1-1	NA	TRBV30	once	TGTGCCTGGGAAAAGGGGTCCATGGGGAACACTGAAGCTTTCTTT	CAWEKGSMGNTEAFF
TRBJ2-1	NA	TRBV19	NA	TGTGCCAGTAGTATAGTCGGCGAGGGCCTATACAATGAGCAGTTCTTC	CASSIVGEGLYNEQFF
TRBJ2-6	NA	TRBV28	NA	TGTGCCAGCTCACGAGGGGGTACCTCTGGGGCCAACGTCCTGACTTTC	CASSRGGTSGANVLTF
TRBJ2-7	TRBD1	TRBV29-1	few	TGCAGCGTTGAGGAGGACAGGGCGAAGCAGTACTTC	CSVEEDRAKQYF
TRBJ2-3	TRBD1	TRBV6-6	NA	TGTGCCAGCAGCCCTTTGCGGACAGGGGAAGCAGATACGCAGTATTTT	CASSPLRTGEADTQYF
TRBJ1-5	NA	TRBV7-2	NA	TGTGCCAGCAGCTTAGTTGGCAGTCAGCCCCAGCATTTT	CASSLVGSQPQHF
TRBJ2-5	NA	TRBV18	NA	TGTGCCAGCTCACCAGAGAGGCAGGGCCTGTTGGAGACCCAGTACTTC	CASSPERQGLLETQYF
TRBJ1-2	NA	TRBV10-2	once	TGCGCCAGCAGTGTTAGGGGGAACTCCTATGGCTACACCTTC	CASSVRGNSYGYTF
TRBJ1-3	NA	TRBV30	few	TGTGCCTGGAGTAACCCGAGCTCTGGAAACACCATATATTTT	CAWSNPSSGNTIYF
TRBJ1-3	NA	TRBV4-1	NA	TGCGCCAGCAGGCAGCTCTACAGGGCCCCGCCCTCTGGAAACACCATATATTTT	CASRQLYRAPPSGNTIYF
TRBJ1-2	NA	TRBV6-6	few	TGTGCCAGCAGAAACCCGGGGGGCGTCTATGGCTACACCTTC	CASRNPGGVYGYTF
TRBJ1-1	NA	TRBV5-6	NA	TGTGCCAGCAGCATTGGAAAAGGGGCTGAAGCTTTCTTT	CASSIGKGAEAFF
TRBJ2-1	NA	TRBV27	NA	TGTGCCAGCAGCCAAGTGGGGGGTACCCTCTACGATGAGCAGTTCTTC	CASSQVGGTLYDEQFF
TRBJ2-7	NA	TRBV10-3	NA	TGTGCCATCAGTGACTACTACGAGCAGTACTTC	CAISDYYEQYF
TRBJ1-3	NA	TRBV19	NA	TGTGCCAGTACCGACAGTGGCTCTGGAAACACCATATATTTT	CASTDSGSGNTIYF
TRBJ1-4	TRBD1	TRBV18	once	TGTGCCAGCTCACCGGCGGGACAGCTGAGAGAAAAAAAACTGTTTTTT	CASSPAGQLREKKLFF
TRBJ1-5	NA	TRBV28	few	TGTGCCAGCAGGAAACCCCAGAGGAATCAGCCCCAGCATTTT	CASRKPQRNQPQHF
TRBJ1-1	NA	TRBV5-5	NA	TGTGCCAGCAGCTTGGGTCAGGACACTGAAGCTTTCTTT	CASSLGQDTEAFF
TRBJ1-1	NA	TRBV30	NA	TGTGCCTGGGTAGGACAGATAAACACTGAAGCTTTCTTT	CAWVGQINTEAFF
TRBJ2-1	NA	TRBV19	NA	TGTGCCAGTAGTATCTGGCTAGTCGCTAGCGATGAGCAGTTCTTC	CASSIWLVASDEQFF
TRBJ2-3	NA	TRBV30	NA	TGTGCCTGCTCCGAGGATACGCAGTATTTT	CACSEDTQYF
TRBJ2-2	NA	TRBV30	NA	TGTGCCTGGAGTTGGAGCGCCGGGGAGCTGTTTTTT	CAWSWSAGELFF
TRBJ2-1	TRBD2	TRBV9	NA	TGTGCCAGCAGCGTCGCGGGAGATCCCAATGAGCAGTTCTTC	CASSVAGDPNEQFF
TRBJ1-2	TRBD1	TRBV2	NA	TGTGCCAGCAGTATCGGGACAGGGGGTTACTATGGCTACACCTTC	CASSIGTGGYYGYTF
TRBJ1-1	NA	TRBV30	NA	TGTGCCTGGATCCGGGTCCTCCCCACTGAAGCTTTCTTT	CAWIRVLPTEAFF
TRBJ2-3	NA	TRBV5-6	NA	TGTGCCAGCCTCAGGCAGGTCAGCACAGATACGCAGTATTTT	CASLRQVSTDTQYF
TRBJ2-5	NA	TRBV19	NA	TGTGCCAGTAGTACGCTCGGGGAGGACGGGTTGGAGACCCAGTACTTC	CASSTLGEDGLETQYF
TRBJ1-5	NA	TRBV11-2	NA	TGTGCCAGCAGCTTAGGGGGGACTATCCGCAGGCAGCCCCAGCATTTT	CASSLGGTIRRQPQHF
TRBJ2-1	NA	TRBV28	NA	TGTGCCAGCAGTGCCGCGGGACGCACGAATGAGCAGTTCTTC	CASSAAGRTNEQFF
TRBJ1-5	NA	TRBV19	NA	TGTGCCAGCCAGGGGCCCCTTAAGGTCAATCAGCCCCAGCATTTT	CASQGPLKVNQPQHF
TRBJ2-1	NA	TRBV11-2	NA	TGTGCCAGCAGCTTCGGAGTTGAGCAGTTCTTC	CASSFGVEQFF
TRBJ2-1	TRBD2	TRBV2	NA	TGTGCCAGCCAAGCGGGGAAAGGGTACAATGAGCAGTTCTTC	CASQAGKGYNEQFF
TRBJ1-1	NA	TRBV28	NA	TGTGCCAGCAGTTTAACCTGGGGGCAACGCCCAAACACTGAAGCTTTCTTT	CASSLTWGQRPNTEAFF
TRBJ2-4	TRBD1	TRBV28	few	TGTGCCAGCAGGGTCACAGGGGCCACCTCGGGCCAGTACTTC	CASRVTGATSGQYF
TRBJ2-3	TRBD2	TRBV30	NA	TGTGCCGGCAGGCCCGGGACTAGCGGGAGGACAGATACGCAGTATTTT	CAGRPGTSGRTDTQYF
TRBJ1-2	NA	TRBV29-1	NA	TGCAGCGTTGCCATGGAGTTGACGAACTATGGCTACACCTTC	CSVAMELTNYGYTF